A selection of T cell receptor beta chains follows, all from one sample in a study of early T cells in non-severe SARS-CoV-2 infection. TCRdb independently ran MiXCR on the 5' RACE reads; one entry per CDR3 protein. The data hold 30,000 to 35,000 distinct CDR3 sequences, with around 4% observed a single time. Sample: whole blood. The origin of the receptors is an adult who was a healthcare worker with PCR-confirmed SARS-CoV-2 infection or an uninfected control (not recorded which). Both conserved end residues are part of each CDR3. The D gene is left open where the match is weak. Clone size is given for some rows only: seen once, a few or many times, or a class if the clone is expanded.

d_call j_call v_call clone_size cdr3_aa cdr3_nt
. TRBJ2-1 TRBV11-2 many CASSSISPGRVYNEQFF TGTGCCAGCAGCTCGATTTCCCCCGGGAGAGTCTACAATGAGCAGTTCTTC
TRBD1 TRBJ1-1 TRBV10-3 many CAIRAGQGRTEAFF TGTGCCATCAGGGCGGGACAGGGGAGGACTGAAGCTTTCTTT
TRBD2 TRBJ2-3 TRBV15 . CATILAGSTDTQYF TGTGCCACCATACTAGCGGGGTCCACAGATACGCAGTATTTT
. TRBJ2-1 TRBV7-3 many CASSSPRLGQFF TGTGCCAGCAGCTCCCCTCGACTTGGTCAGTTCTTC
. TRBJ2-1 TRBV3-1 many CASSQDSWGKYNEQFF TGTGCCAGCAGCCAAGATTCGTGGGGGAAGTACAATGAGCAGTTCTTC
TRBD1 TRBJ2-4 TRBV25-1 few CASSADRVRAKNIQYF TGTGCCAGCAGTGCCGACAGGGTCCGAGCCAAAAACATTCAGTACTTC
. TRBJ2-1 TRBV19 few CASAVGDAYNEQFF TGTGCCAGTGCGGTGGGGGACGCCTACAATGAGCAGTTCTTC
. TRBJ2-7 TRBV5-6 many CASSDAGLHTMNF TGTGCCAGCAGCGACGCTGGACTGCACACAATGAATTTC
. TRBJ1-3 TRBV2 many CASSIAGNTIYF TGTGCCAGCAGTATAGCTGGAAACACCATATATTTT
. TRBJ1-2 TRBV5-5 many CASSLDREGAF TGTGCCAGCAGCTTGGACAGGGAAGGGGCCTTC
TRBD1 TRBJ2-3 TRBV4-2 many CASSQGGDRGTDTQYF TGTGCCAGCAGCCAAGGGGGAGACAGGGGCACAGATACGCAGTATTTT
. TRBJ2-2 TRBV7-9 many CASSLDVSPLGELFF TGTGCCAGCAGCTTAGACGTCAGCCCGTTAGGGGAGCTGTTTTTT
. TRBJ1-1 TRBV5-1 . CASSLVSDRGTEAFF TGCGCCAGCAGCTTGGTATCTGACCGAGGCACTGAAGCTTTCTTT
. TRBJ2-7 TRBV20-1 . CSARDQNRNYEQYF TGCAGTGCTAGAGATCAAAACAGGAACTACGAGCAGTACTTC
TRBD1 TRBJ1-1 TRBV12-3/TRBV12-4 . CASTHGQGGTEAFF TGTGCCAGCACTCACGGACAGGGAGGAACTGAAGCTTTCTTT
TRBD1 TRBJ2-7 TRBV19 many CASSPGQLYEQYF TGTGCCAGTAGTCCGGGACAGTTGTACGAGCAGTACTTC
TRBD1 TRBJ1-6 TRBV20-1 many CSLTGNSPLHF TGCAGCTTGACAGGGAACTCACCCCTCCACTTT
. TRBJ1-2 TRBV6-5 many CASSSAQGGYTF TGTGCCAGCAGTTCTGCACAGGGTGGCTACACCTTC
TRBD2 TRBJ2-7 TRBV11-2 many CASSRWTSNYEQYF TGTGCCAGCAGCCGATGGACTAGCAACTACGAGCAGTACTTC
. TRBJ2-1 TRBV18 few CASRRGAEGNEQFF TGTGCCAGCCGCCGCGGGGCCGAAGGGAATGAGCAGTTCTTC
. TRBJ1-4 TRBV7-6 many CASTLTGGANEKLFF TGTGCCAGCACCCTGACGGGGGGTGCTAATGAAAAACTGTTTTTT
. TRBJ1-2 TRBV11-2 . CASSSNPGLTPYGYTF TGTGCCAGCAGCTCTAATCCGGGGCTAACCCCCTATGGCTACACCTTC
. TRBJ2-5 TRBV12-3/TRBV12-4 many CASSFNRQRETQYF TGTGCCAGCAGTTTTAACCGACAGAGGGAGACCCAGTACTTC
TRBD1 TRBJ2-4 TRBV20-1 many CSAPHDRVGKNIQYF TGCAGTGCGCCGCATGACAGGGTTGGCAAAAACATTCAGTACTTC
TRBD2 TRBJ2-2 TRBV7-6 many CASSLAASGGASNTGELFF TGTGCCAGCAGCTTAGCTGCTAGCGGGGGGGCTTCGAACACCGGGGAGCTGTTTTTT
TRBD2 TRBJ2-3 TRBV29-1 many CSASGGAGGDTQYF TGCAGCGCCTCCGGCGGGGCGGGAGGCGATACGCAGTATTTT
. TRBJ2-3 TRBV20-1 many CSAPTGFALAGSTQYF TGCAGTGCCCCGACAGGGTTCGCTCTAGCGGGCAGTACGCAGTATTTT
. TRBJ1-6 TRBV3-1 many CASSLKVAPTGYETLHF TGTGCCAGCAGCCTCAAGGTTGCCCCGACAGGCTATGAGACCCTCCACTTT
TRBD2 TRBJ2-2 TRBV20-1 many CSARGLAGAGELFF TGCAGTGCTAGAGGGCTAGCGGGAGCCGGGGAGCTGTTTTTT
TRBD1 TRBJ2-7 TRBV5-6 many CASSFGTDPYEQYF TGTGCCAGCAGCTTCGGGACAGACCCCTACGAGCAGTACTTC
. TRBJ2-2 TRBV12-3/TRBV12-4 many CASTLEAGELFF TGTGCCAGCACCTTGGAGGCCGGGGAGCTGTTTTTT
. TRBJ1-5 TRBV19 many CASTMGALGQPQHF TGTGCCAGTACCATGGGGGCCTTGGGACAGCCCCAGCATTTT
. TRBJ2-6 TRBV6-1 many CASRFDRSGANVLTF TGTGCCAGCAGGTTTGACAGGTCTGGGGCCAACGTCCTGACTTTC
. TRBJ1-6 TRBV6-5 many CASSTEEDSPLHF TGTGCCAGCAGCACCGAGGAGGATTCACCCCTCCACTTT
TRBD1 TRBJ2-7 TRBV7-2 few CASSFTGGNEQYF TGTGCCAGCAGCTTTACAGGGGGGAACGAGCAGTACTTC
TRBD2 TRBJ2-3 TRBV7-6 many CASSLREGERRTDTQYF TGTGCCAGCAGCCTCCGGGAGGGGGAGCGGAGAACAGATACGCAGTATTTT
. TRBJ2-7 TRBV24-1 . CATSGGDKGEEQYF TGTGCCACCAGTGGGGGTGACAAAGGGGAAGAGCAGTACTTC
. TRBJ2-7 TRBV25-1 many CASRPLNSYEQYF TGTGCCAGCAGGCCCCTCAACTCCTACGAGCAGTACTTC
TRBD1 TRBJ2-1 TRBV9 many CASSLDRAEGHEQFF TGTGCCAGCAGCTTGGACAGGGCCGAGGGGCATGAGCAGTTCTTC
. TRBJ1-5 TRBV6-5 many CASWDGYQPQHF TGTGCCAGTTGGGACGGTTATCAGCCCCAGCATTTT
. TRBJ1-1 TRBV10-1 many CASSGTGAYTEAFF TGCGCCAGCAGTGGGACTGGCGCCTACACTGAAGCTTTCTTT
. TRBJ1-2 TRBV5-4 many CASSQSTGARSGYTF TGTGCCAGCAGCCAATCTACGGGGGCGCGGAGTGGCTACACCTTC
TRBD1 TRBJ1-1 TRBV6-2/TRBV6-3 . CASRPTGESTEAFF TGTGCCAGCAGACCGACAGGGGAGAGCACTGAAGCTTTCTTT
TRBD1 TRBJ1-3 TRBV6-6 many CASSYSTGPGNTIYF TGTGCCAGCAGTTACTCGACAGGGCCCGGAAACACCATATATTTT
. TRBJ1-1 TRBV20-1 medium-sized CSAPGSPLTTNTEAFF TGCAGTGCCCCGGGGTCCCCTCTGACCACGAACACTGAAGCTTTCTTT
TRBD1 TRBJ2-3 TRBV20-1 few CSATGTGNTDTQYF TGCAGTGCCACCGGGACAGGAAACACAGATACGCAGTATTTT
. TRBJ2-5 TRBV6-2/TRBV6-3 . CASSYSVTRELETQYF TGTGCCAGCAGTTACTCGGTGACTAGGGAGTTAGAGACCCAGTACTTC
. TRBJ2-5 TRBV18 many CASSPGVQETQYF TGTGCCAGCTCACCAGGGGTCCAAGAGACCCAGTACTTC
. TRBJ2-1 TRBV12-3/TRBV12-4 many CASSVDRYNEQFF TGTGCCAGCAGTGTGGACAGATACAATGAGCAGTTCTTC
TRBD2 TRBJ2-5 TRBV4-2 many CASSRGLEGRQETQYF TGTGCCAGCAGCCGAGGACTAGAGGGAAGGCAAGAGACCCAGTACTTC
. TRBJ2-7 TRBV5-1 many CASSRDFSYEQYF TGCGCCAGCAGCCGGGACTTCTCCTACGAGCAGTACTTC
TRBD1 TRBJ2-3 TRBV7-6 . CASTQGALNSDTQYF TGTGCCAGCACCCAGGGGGCGCTGAATTCGGATACGCAGTATTTT
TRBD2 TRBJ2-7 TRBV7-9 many CASRIAGGRSYEQYF TGTGCCAGCAGAATAGCGGGAGGCCGCTCCTACGAGCAGTACTTC
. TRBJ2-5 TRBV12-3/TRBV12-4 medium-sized CASSPQGGETQYF TGTGCCAGCTCCCCTCAGGGCGGGGAGACCCAGTACTTC
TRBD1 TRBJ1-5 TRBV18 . CASSSGQGINQPQHF TGTGCCAGCTCATCCGGACAGGGGATCAATCAGCCCCAGCATTTT